The 7 T cell receptor beta chains below come from one sample, sequenced in a study of PD-1 blockade in classical Hodgkin lymphoma (dated by TCRdb to the early 2020s). In the paper's terms, the time point label means: cycle 4 day 1 (C4D1), after less than 7 weeks of nivolumab. Every trial patient had relapsed following autologous stem cell transplantation, and prior brentuximab vedotin exposure was what differed among cohorts A, B and C. The library was generated by the immunoSEQ multiplex PCR assay. Sourced from immuneACCESS, this table was stored by TCRdb with only in-frame sequences that have V and J called. A share of the clones is absent; for the studies checked, an unresolved V gene accounts for under half, and the remainder has no known explanation. This sample comprises 20,000 to 25,000 clones, more than 75% of them detected only once. The ten largest account for 6% to 8% of the sample. The sample was peripheral blood mononuclear cells (PBMCs), taken before the fourth cycle of nivolumab. These receptors were obtained from a human donor with classical Hodgkin lymphoma.

This chain joins TRBV5-6 and TRBJ2-2; TRBD2 might be the D (6 bases). Per the germline V gene, CDR1 is SGHDT and CDR2 is YYEEEE. This CDR3 has 13 amino acids. The V and J ends lost 7 bases and 4 bases respectively, with 11 bases between them. CDR3 in DNA: TGTGCCAGCCGCACTAGCTTCACCGGGGAGCTGTTTTTT. Encoded protein: CASRTSFTGELFF.

The genes are TRBV5-4 and TRBJ2-1; D gene unclear. The CDR3 loop spans 13 amino acids. Trimming stripped 0 bases from V and 6 bases from J, with 7 bases between. Looked up from germline, CDR1 is SGHNT and CDR2 is YYREEE (reference sequence). The CDR3 nucleotides are TGTGCCAGCAGCTTGGAACAGATCAATGAGCAGTTCTTC. Protein sequence: CASSLEQINEQFF.

The chain uses TRBV27 and TRBJ1-1; D is ambiguous. V was pared by 0 bases and J by 1 base, with 3 bases between. CDR1 MNHEY and CDR2 SMNVEV come from the germline V gene (reference sequence). The CDR3 contains 13 residues. The CDR3 sequence is CASSLSRNTEAFF. The DNA for the CDR3 is TGTGCCAGCAGTTTATCGAGGAACACTGAAGCTTTCTTT.

V is TRBV29-1 and J is TRBJ1-2; D is possibly TRBD1 (6 bases). Trimming took off 3 bases at V and 8 bases at J, with 10 bases between the two ends. Germline loops: CDR1 SQVTM, CDR2 ANQGSEA. The length of the CDR3 is 11 residues. The CDR3 DNA reads as TGCAGCGTTGACGGGGGCAGGGGCTACACCTTC. Encoded protein: CSVDGGRGYTF.

The table lists this clone with a few counts. The rearrangement joins TRBV5-1 to TRBJ2-1; 7 nucleotides line up with TRBD1. The V and J ends lost 4 bases and 1 base, in that order; junction bases with no gene match: 5. The CDR3 totals 15 residues. CDR1 is SGHRS, CDR2 YFSETQ, per germline. The CDR3 bases are TGCGCCAGCAGCGGTCAGACAGGGTCCTACAATGAGCAGTTCTTC. Translating it yields CASSGQTGSYNEQFF.

This clone was seen a few times. The rearrangement uses TRBV6-1 and TRBJ2-5; D is undetermined. CDR3 length: 13 residues. The V and J ends lost 5 bases and 5 bases respectively, with 12 bases between them. CDR1 and CDR2 from the germline V gene are MNHNS and SASEGT. The CDR3 loop reads CASSTLSEETQYF. The CDR3 bases are TGTGCCAGCAGTACGCTGTCTGAGGAGACCCAGTACTTC.

The chain is built from TRBV5-1 and TRBJ2-1; a weak D match, TRBD2 (5 bases). This CDR3 has 15 amino acids. The germline CDR1 and CDR2 sequences are SGHRS and YFSETQ. V shed 3 bases and J shed 5 bases, with 15 bases lying between them. In DNA form, the CDR3 reads TGCGCCAGCAGCTACGATAGTTTGGAGGACAATGAGCAGTTCTTC. Translation gives CASSYDSLEDNEQFF.